This T cell receptor beta chain is from a study of T cells in Graves' hyperthyroidism and ophthalmopathy. V was cut by 7 bases and J by 10 bases, with 26 bases left in between. The germline gives CDR1 MNHEY, CDR2 SVGEGT. The CDR3 extends over 16 amino acids. The CDR3 regions of TCR beta were amplified from RNA transcripts. With the HTBI primer set, the TCR CDR3 went through a first round of RT-PCR. TCRdb processed the multiplex PCR reads anew with MiXCR; each CDR3 protein has one entry. The sample has some 350,000 distinct CDR3 sequences; approximately 15% are singletons. Details on this clonotype: A much larger clone differs from this one at a single base, so this may be a read error.

For ophthalmopathy patients, the Clinical Activity Score was at least 3 and the NOSPECS grade at least 4; duration was under 3 months. Source material: blood. This TCR came from a woman in her 40s with Graves' ophthalmopathy. The genes are TRBV6-2 or TRBV6-3 and TRBJ2-1, with D maybe TRBD2 (6 bases). The CDR3 bases are TGTGCCAGCACTAAGGGTGTGGGACTCCTACAGAAAGAGCAGTTCTTC. This gives the protein CASTKGVGLLQKEQFF.